This TCR beta chain was recovered during a study of T-cell reconstitution after alpha-beta-depleted transplantation in children. Whole-study findings and limits: Some patients owed their high day-60 TCRbeta diversity to surviving recipient T cells and thymic progenitors. Alpha-beta T cells about two months after transplant reportedly derived from several hundred expanded graft clones. Newly generated T cells supplied most T-cell counts and diversity one year post-transplant.

Unique molecular identifiers were incorporated during preparation of the TCRbeta library. In TCRdb, the PCR reads were re-called with MiXCR into one record per CDR3 protein. This repertoire shows about a million distinct CDR3 sequences, about 29% found once; its top ten account for around 30%. On this clonotype itself: Antigen specificity is unknown.

Deletions cut 1 base from V and 2 bases from J, with 8 bases between. CDR3 length: 14 amino acids. Per the germline V gene, CDR1 is SGHTA and CDR2 is FQGNSA. The material sequenced was PBMCs, mostly from graft donor cells, taken 360 days after TCRalphabeta/CD19-depleted stem cell transplant. The chain joins TRBV7-2 to TRBJ1-2; D is unclear. The clonotype comes from a boy in the first two years of life who had a stem cell transplant for SCID, so the T cells may come from the graft donor. In DNA form, the CDR3 reads TGTGCCAGCAGCTTAGGTCCCGAGAACTATGGCTACACCTTC. Translated, it gives CASSLGPENYGYTF.